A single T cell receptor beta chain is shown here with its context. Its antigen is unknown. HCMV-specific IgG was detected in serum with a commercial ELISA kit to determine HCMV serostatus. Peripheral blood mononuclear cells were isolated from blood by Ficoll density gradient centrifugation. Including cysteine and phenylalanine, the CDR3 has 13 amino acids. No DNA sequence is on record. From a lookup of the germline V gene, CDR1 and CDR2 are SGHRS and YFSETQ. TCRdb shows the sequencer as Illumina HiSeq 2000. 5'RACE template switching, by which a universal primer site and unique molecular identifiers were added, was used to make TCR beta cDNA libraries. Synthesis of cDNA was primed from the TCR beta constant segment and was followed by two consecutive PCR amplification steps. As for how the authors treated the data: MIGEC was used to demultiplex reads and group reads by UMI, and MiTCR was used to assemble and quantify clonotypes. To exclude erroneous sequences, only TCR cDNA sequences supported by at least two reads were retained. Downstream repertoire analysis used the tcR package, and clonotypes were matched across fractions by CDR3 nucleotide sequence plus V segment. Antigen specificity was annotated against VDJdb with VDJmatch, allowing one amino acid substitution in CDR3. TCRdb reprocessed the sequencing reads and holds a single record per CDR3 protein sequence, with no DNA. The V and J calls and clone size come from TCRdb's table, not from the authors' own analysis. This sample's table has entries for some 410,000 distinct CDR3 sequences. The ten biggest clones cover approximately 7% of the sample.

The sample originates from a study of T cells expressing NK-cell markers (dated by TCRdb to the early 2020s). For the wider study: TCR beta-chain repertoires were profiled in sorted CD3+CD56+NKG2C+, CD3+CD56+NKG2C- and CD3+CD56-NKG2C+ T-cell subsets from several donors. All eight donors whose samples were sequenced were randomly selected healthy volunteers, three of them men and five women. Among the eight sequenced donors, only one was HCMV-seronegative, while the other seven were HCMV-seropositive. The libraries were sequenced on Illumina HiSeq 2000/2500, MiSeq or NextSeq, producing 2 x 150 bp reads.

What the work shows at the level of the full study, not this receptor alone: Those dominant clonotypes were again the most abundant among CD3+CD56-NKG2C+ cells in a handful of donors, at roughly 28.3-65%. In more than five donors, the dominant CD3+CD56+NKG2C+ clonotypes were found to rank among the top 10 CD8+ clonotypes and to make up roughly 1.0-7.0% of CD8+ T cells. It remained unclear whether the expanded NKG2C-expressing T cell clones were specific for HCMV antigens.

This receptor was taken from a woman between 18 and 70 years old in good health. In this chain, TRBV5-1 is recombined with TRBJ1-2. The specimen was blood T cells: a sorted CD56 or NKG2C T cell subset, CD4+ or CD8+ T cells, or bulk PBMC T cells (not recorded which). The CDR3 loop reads CASSLGQAPTRTF.